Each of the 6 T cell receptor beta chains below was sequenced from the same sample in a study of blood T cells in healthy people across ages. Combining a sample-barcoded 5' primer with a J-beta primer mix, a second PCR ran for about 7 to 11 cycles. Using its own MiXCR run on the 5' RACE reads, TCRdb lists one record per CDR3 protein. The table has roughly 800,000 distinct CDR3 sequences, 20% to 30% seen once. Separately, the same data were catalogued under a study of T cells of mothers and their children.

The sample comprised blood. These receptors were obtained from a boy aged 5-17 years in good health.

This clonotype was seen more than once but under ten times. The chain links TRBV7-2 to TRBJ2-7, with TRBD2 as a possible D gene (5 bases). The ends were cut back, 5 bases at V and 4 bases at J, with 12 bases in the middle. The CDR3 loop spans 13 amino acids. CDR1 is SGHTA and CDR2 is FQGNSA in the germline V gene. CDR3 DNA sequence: TGTGCCAGCAGCCCAGGACTGGATTACGAGCAGTACTTC. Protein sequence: CASSPGLDYEQYF.

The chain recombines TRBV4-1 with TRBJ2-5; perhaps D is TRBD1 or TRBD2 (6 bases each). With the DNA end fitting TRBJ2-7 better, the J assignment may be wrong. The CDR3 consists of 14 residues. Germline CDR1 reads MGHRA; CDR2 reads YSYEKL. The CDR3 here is CASQKIGGPYEQYF. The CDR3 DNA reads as TGCGCCAGTCAAAAGATAGGGGGGCCCTACGAGCAGTACTTC.

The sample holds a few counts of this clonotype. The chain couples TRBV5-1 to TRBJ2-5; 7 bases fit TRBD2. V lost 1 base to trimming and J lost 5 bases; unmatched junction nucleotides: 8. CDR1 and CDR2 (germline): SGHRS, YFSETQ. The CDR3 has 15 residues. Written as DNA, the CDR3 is TGCGCCAGCAGCTTGTGGGGGGGGACTCGGGAGACCCAGTACTTC. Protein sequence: CASSLWGGTRETQYF.

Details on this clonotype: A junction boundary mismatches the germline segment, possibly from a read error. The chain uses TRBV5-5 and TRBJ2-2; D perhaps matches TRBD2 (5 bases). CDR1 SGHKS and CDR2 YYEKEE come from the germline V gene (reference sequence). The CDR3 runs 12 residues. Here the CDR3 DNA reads TGTGCCGGCGGCGCCACTGCCGGGGAGCTGGTTTTT. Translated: CAGGATAGELVF. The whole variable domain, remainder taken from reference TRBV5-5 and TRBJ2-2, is DAGVTQSPTHLIKTRGQQVTLRCSPISGHKSVSWYQQVLGQGPQFIFQYYEKEERGRGNFPDRFSARQFPNYSSELNVNALLLGDSALYLCAGGATAGELVFGEGSRLTVL.

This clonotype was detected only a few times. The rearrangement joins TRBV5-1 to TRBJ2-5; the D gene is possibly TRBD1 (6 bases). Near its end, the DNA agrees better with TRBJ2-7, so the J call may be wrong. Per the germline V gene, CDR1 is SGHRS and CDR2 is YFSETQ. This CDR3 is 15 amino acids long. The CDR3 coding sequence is TGCGCCAGCAGTCCCCGGACAGCCGTCTCCTACGAGCAGTACTTC. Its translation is CASSPRTAVSYEQYF.

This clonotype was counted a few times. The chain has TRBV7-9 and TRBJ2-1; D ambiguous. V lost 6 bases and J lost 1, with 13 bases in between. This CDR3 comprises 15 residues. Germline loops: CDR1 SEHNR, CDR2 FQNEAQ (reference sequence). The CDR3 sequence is CASSSTPESYNEQFF. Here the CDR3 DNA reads TGTGCCAGCAGTTCTACCCCAGAATCCTACAATGAGCAGTTCTTC. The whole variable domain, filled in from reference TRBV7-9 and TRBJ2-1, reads DTGVSQNPRHKITKRGQNVTFRCDPISEHNRLYWYRQTLGQGPEFLTYFQNEAQLEKSRLLSDRFSAERPKGSFSTLEIQRTEQGDSAMYLCASSSTPESYNEQFFGPGTRLTVL.